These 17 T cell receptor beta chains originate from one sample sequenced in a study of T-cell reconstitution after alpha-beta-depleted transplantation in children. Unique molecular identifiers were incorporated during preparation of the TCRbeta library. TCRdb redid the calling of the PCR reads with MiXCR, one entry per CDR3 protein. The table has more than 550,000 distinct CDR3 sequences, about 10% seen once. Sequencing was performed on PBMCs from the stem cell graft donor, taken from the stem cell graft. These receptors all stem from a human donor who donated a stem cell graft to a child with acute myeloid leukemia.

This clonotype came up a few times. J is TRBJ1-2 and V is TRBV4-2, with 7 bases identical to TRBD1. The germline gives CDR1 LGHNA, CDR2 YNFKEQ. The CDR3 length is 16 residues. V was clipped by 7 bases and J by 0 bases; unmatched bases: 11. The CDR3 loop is CASTKKGTETNYGYTF. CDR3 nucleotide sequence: TGTGCCAGCACCAAAAAGGGGACAGAGACTAACTATGGCTACACCTTC.

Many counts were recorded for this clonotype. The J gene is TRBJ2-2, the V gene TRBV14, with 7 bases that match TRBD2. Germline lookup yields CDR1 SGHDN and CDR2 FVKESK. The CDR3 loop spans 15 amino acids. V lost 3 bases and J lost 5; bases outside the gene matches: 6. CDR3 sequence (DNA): TGTGCCAGCAGCCACGTGTCTAGCGGAACCGGGGAGCTGTTTTTT. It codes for CASSHVSSGTGELFF.

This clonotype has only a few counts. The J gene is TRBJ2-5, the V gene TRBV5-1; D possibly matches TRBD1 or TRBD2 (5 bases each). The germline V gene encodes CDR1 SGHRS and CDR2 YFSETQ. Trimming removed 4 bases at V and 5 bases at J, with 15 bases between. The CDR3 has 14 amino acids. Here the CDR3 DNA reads TGCGCCAGCAGCCGACGGATTGAGGGGGAGACCCAGTACTTC. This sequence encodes CASSRRIEGETQYF.

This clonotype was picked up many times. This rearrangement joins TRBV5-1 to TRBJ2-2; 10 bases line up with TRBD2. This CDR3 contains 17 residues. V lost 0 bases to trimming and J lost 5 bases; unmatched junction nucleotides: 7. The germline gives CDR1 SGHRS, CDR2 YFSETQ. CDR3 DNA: TGCGCCAGCAGCTTGGATGCTAGCGGGAGAATTACCGGGGAGCTGTTTTTT. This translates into CASSLDASGRITGELFF.

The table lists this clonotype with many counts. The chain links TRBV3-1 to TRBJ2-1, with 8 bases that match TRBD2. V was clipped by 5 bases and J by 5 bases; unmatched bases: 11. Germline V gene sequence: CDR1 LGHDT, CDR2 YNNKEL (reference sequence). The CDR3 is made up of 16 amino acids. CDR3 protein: CASSSLGSGADNEQFF. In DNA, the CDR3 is TGTGCCAGCAGCTCCCTGGGTAGCGGGGCTGACAATGAGCAGTTCTTC.

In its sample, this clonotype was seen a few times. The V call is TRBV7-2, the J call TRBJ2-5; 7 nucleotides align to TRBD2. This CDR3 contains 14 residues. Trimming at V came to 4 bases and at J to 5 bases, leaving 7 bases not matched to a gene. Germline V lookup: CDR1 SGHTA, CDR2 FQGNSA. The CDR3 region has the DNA TGTGCCAGCAGCTGGACTCCCGGGGGGGAGACCCAGTACTTC. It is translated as CASSWTPGGETQYF.

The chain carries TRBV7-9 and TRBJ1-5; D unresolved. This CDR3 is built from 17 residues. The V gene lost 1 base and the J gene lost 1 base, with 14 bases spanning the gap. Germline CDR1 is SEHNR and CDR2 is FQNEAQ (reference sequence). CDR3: CASSLGAADVSNQPQHF. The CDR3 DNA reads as TGTGCCAGCAGCTTAGGGGCGGCAGACGTGAGCAATCAGCCCCAGCATTTT.

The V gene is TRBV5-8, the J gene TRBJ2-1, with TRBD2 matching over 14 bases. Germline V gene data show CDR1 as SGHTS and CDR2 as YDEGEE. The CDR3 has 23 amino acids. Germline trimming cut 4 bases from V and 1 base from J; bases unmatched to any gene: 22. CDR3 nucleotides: TGTGCCAGCAGCGGCGGGCCGCGGATGGCGGGACTAGCGGGAGCTGGGTCCTACAATGAGCAGTTCTTC. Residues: CASSGGPRMAGLAGAGSYNEQFF.

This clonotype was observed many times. The chain's CDR3 is CASSFWAGVRNSPLHF. The DNA for the CDR3 is TGTGCCAGCAGTTTTTGGGCAGGGGTTCGTAATTCACCCCTCCACTTT. J is TRBJ1-6 and V is TRBV12-3 or TRBV12-4; perhaps TRBD1 as D (6 bases). V lost 3 bases and J lost 6, with 15 bases in between. The CDR3 covers 16 residues.

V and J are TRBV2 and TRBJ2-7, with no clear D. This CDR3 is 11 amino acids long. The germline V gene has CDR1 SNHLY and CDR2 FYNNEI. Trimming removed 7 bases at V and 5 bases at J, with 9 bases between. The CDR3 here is CASTGFNEQYF. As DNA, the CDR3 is TGTGCCAGCACTGGATTCAACGAGCAGTACTTC.

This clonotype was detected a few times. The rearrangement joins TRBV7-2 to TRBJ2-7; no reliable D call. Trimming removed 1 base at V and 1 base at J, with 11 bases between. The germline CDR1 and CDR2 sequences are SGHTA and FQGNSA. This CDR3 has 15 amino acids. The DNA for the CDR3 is TGTGCCAGCAGCTTAGTGGGTCAGCTATCCTACGAGCAGTACTTC. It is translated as CASSLVGQLSYEQYF.

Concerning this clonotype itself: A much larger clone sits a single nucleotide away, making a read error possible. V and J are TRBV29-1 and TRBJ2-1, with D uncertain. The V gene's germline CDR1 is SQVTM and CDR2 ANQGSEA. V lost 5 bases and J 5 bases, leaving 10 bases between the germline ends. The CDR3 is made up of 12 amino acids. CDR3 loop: CSVRTVNNEQFF. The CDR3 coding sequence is TGCAGCGTTCGTACAGTAAACAATGAGCAGTTCTTC.

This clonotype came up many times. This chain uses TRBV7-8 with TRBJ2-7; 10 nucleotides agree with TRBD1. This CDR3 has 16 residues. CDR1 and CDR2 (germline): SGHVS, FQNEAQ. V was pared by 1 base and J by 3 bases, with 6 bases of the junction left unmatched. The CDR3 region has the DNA TGTGCCAGCAGCTTAGTTTGGACAGGGGGTATCTACGAGCAGTACTTC. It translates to CASSLVWTGGIYEQYF.

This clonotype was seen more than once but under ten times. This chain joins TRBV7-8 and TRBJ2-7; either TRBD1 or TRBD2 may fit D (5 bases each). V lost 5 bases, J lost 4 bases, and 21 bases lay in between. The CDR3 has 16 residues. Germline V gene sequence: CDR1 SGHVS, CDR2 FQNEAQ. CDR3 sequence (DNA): TGTGCCAGCAGCCAAGGGGACCCCCTTGCTCTATACGAGCAGTACTTC. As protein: CASSQGDPLALYEQYF.

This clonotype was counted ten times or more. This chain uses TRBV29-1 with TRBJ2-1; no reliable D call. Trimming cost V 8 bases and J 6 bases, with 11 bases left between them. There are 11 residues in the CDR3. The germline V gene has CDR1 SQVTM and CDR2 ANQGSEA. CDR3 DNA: TGCAGCTTTCGAGTGGTCAATGAGCAGTTCTTC. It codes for CSFRVVNEQFF.

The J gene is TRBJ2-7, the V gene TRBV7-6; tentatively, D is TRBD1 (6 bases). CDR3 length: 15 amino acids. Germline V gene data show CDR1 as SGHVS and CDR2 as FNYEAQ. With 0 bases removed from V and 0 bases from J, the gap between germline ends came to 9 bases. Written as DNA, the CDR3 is TGTGCCAGCAGCTTAGCTACAGGGTTCTCCTACGAGCAGTACTTC. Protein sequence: CASSLATGFSYEQYF.

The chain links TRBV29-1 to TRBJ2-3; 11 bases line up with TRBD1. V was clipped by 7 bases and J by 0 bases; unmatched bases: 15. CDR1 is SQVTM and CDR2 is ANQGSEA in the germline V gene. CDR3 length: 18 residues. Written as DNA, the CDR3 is TGCAGCGCCCGGACAGGGGGCCACGCTTGGACAAGCACAGATACGCAGTATTTT. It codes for CSARTGGHAWTSTDTQYF.